One sample yielded the 27 T cell receptor beta chains listed below, sequenced in a study of T cells in Graves' hyperthyroidism and ophthalmopathy. RNA transcripts served as the template for amplifying TCR beta CDR3 regions. Carried out on the TCR CDR3, a first-round RT-PCR used the HTBI primer set. TCRdb re-analysed the multiplex PCR reads in MiXCR, keeping a single row per CDR3 protein. Among hundreds of thousands of distinct CDR3 sequences listed, over 12% were seen once. Sample: blood. The receptors here all came from a man aged 18 to 30 with Graves' ophthalmopathy.

This clonotype occurred many times. This sequence joins TRBV7-6 and TRBJ2-1; 9 bases agree with TRBD2. Germline V gene sequence: CDR1 SGHVS, CDR2 FNYEAQ. The J segment lost 6 bases and the V segment lost 0 bases, leaving 6 bases of the junction unmatched. This CDR3 contains 16 residues. CDR3 nucleotides: TGTGCCAGCAGCTTAGCCCAGGCTAGCGGGGCCAATGAGCAGTTCTTC. Amino acid sequence: CASSLAQASGANEQFF.

This clonotype occurred a few times. This rearrangement joins TRBV24-1 to TRBJ1-2; D is unclear. In germline, CDR1 is KGHDR, CDR2 SFDVKD. Trimming took 10 bases from V and 2 from J, leaving 7 bases between them. This CDR3 has 11 residues. The CDR3 sequence is CATGSNYGYTF. In DNA form, the CDR3 reads TGTGCCACTGGATCCAACTATGGCTACACCTTC.

The table lists this clonotype with many counts. This sequence joins TRBV6-1 and TRBJ2-4; possibly TRBD1 or TRBD2 for D (6 bases each). This CDR3 spans 16 amino acids. CDR1 MNHNS and CDR2 SASEGT come from the germline V gene. The ends were cut back, 1 base at V and 6 bases at J, with 16 bases in the middle. CDR3 in DNA: TGTGCCAGCAGTGAAGAGGGGGGCGCCCCCGGAAACATTCAGTACTTC. It yields the protein CASSEEGGAPGNIQYF.

This clonotype was picked up many times. This chain links TRBV20-1 with TRBJ1-6; weak D call: TRBD1 (6 bases). Germline V lookup: CDR1 DFQATT, CDR2 SNEGSKA (reference sequence). The CDR3 consists of 14 residues. V dropped 2 bases and J dropped 9 bases, with 14 bases sitting between them. The CDR3 DNA reads as TGCAGTGCTAGAAAGGCACAGGGACGTTCACCCCTCCACTTT. As protein: CSARKAQGRSPLHF.

This clonotype was found many times. This chain links TRBV7-9 with TRBJ1-4; D is perhaps TRBD1 (5 bases). Trimming shortened V by 5 bases and J by 3 bases, and 10 bases separated the two germline ends. This CDR3 spans 14 amino acids. In germline, CDR1 is SEHNR, CDR2 FQNEAQ (reference sequence). The CDR3 region has the DNA TGTGCCAGCAGCCCAGACAGCGCTAATGAAAAACTGTTTTTT. It translates to CASSPDSANEKLFF.

In this sample, this clonotype turned up many times. DNA for the CDR3: TGTGCCATCAGTGAACAGGGCTGGGGCTACACCTTC. It encodes CAISEQGWGYTF. The chain uses TRBV10-3 and TRBJ1-2, with TRBD1 as a possible D gene (6 bases). CDR1 is ENHRY, CDR2 SYGVKD, per germline. V dropped 3 bases and J dropped 8 bases, with 10 bases sitting between them. This CDR3 is 12 amino acids long.

This clonotype has more than one count but fewer than ten. This chain links TRBV11-2 with TRBJ1-4, with a tentative D call TRBD1 (5 bases). Germline CDR1 is SGHAT and CDR2 is FQNNGV. This CDR3 is 15 amino acids long. V was cut by 6 bases and J by 0 bases, with 11 bases left in between. The CDR3 DNA reads as TGTGCCAGCAGGATGACAGTTGCAACTAATGAAAAACTGTTTTTT. This translates into CASRMTVATNEKLFF.

This clonotype was seen a few times. This chain joins TRBV5-4 and TRBJ2-3; the match to TRBD2 covers 10 bases. V lost 5 bases, J lost 4 bases, and 7 bases stayed unmatched. The germline gives CDR1 SGHNT, CDR2 YYREEE (reference sequence). The CDR3 runs 15 residues. CDR3 bases: TGTGCCAGCAGTCTGAGCGGGGGGGCCGCAGATACGCAGTATTTT. Translated: CASSLSGGAADTQYF.

CDR3 loop: CASSEAGGRGGELFF. Written as DNA, the CDR3 is TGCGCCAGCAGCGAAGCGGGGGGCCGTGGCGGGGAGCTGTTTTTT. V gene TRBV5-1 combines with J gene TRBJ2-2, with 9 bases lining up with TRBD2. The CDR3 loop spans 15 amino acids. The V and J ends lost 4 bases and 7 bases, in that order; junction bases with no gene match: 8. CDR1 is SGHRS, CDR2 YFSETQ, per germline.

This clonotype was seen ten or more times. The CDR3 sequence: CASSLGQPEQYF. The CDR3 DNA is TGTGCCAGCAGCCTTGGACAGCCTGAGCAGTACTTC. The chain is built from TRBV7-9 and TRBJ2-7, with a weak D call TRBD1 (6 bases). Germline V CDR1 and CDR2: SEHNR, FQNEAQ (reference sequence). The CDR3 covers 12 residues. Trimming stripped 5 bases from V and 7 bases from J, with 12 bases between.

With respect to this clonotype: Possible read error: a much larger clone is one base away. This chain connects TRBV6-2 or TRBV6-3 to TRBJ1-5; D gene ambiguous. There are 11 residues in the CDR3. Germline values: CDR1 MNHEY, CDR2 SVGEGT. The CDR3 nucleotides read TGTGCCGGCAGTTCATATCAGCCCCAGCATTTT. This encodes CAGSSYQPQHF.

This clonotype occurred a few times. This chain uses TRBV14 with TRBJ1-2; D call uncertain. V was clipped by 0 bases and J by 10 bases, with 9 bases between them. Germline CDR1 and CDR2: SGHDN and FVKESK. The CDR3 loop spans 12 amino acids. The CDR3 region has the DNA TGTGCCAGCAGCCAAGAAAGGGAAATCTACACCTTC. This sequence encodes CASSQEREIYTF. The complete variable domain, with remaining parts taken from reference TRBV14 and TRBJ1-2, reads EAGVTQFPSHSVIEKGQTVTLRCDPISGHDNLYWYRRVMGKEIKFLLHFVKESKQDESGMPNNRFLAERTGGTYSTLKVQPAELEDSGVYFCASSQEREIYTFGSGTRLTVV.

Many counts were recorded for this clonotype. This chain connects TRBV7-9 to TRBJ2-3; the match to TRBD1 covers 9 bases. Germline trimming cut 5 bases from V and 3 bases from J; bases unmatched to any gene: 9. CDR3 size: 16 residues. The germline gives CDR1 SEHNR, CDR2 FQNEAQ (reference sequence). This CDR3 is CASSRTGGPETDTQYF. The CDR3 DNA sequence: TGTGCCAGCAGCCGAACAGGGGGCCCAGAGACAGATACGCAGTATTTT.

This clonotype came up a few times. This chain uses TRBV4-1 with TRBJ2-1; 7 positions match TRBD2. Trimming removed 5 bases from V and 0 bases from J; junction bases left unmatched: 4. This CDR3 comprises 15 residues. Germline assignment: CDR1 MGHRA and CDR2 YSYEKL. The CDR3: CASSAGLTSYNEQFF. CDR3 coding DNA: TGCGCCAGCAGCGCGGGACTAACCTCCTACAATGAGCAGTTCTTC.

Notes on this clonotype: A single base separates this from a much larger clone, so it may be a read error. V gene TRBV3-1 combines with J gene TRBJ1-1; no firm D call. CDR3 length: 12 amino acids. Germline lookup yields CDR1 LGHDT and CDR2 YNNKEL (reference sequence). In DNA, the CDR3 is TGTACCAGCAGCCAAAGCTCGGGTGAAGCTTTCTTT. Translation: CTSSQSSGEAFF. Complete variable domain (other parts from reference TRBV3-1 and TRBJ1-1): DTAVSQTPKYLVTQMGNDKSIKCEQNLGHDTMYWYKQDSKKFLKIMFSYNNKELIINETVPNRFSPKSPDKAHLNLHINSLELGDSAVYFCTSSQSSGEAFFGQGTRLTVV.

This clonotype has a handful of counts. CDR3 bases: TGTGCCAGCAGTTTACTGTCCTCAGGGTTAAGTGGAAACACCATATATTTT. Protein: CASSLLSSGLSGNTIYF. The V call is TRBV27, the J call TRBJ1-3; maybe TRBD1 (5 bases). In germline, CDR1 is MNHEY, CDR2 SMNVEV (reference sequence). Trimming took 2 bases from V and 3 from J, leaving 17 bases between them. CDR3 length equals 17 residues.

This clonotype was seen repeatedly, ten times or more. The rearrangement uses TRBV7-9 and TRBJ2-2; 9 bases align to TRBD2. CDR3 size: 15 residues. Germline V gives CDR1 SEHNR, CDR2 FQNEAQ (reference sequence). J gave up 5 bases and V 1 base, and 2 bases lay outside the gene matches. The CDR3, as DNA: TGTGCCAGCAGCTTAGGAGCGGGAGGTACCGGGGAGCTGTTTTTT. Translation: CASSLGAGGTGELFF.

This clonotype was found once. Being one base from a much bigger clone, this may be a read error. The CDR3 protein is CAIGSRTSGDNKQFF. The CDR3 region has the DNA TGTGCCATCGGATCCCGGACTAGCGGGGACAATAAGCAGTTCTTC. The rearrangement links TRBV6-1 to TRBJ2-1, with 12 positions matching TRBD2. The CDR3 extends over 15 amino acids. Germline CDR1 and CDR2: MNHNS and SASEGT.

The sample holds many counts of this clonotype. The gene calls are TRBV6-2 or TRBV6-3 and TRBJ1-1; D unresolved. The CDR3 sequence is 15 residues long. The V and J ends lost 4 bases and 8 bases respectively, with 20 bases between them. From germline, CDR1 is MNHEY and CDR2 SVGEGT. The CDR3 sequence is CASSSHSAQEPEAFF. CDR3 nucleotides: TGTGCCAGCAGTTCTCACTCAGCTCAGGAGCCGGAAGCTTTCTTT.

This clonotype occurred a few times. The V and J genes are TRBV19 and TRBJ1-2, with unresolved D. CDR1 and CDR2 from the germline V gene are LNHDA and SQIVND (reference sequence). This CDR3 region has 13 residues. V was pared by 3 bases and J by 3 bases, with 8 bases between. CDR3 coding DNA: TGTGCCAGTAGTATCGGTGGAGACTATGGCTACACCTTC. It specifies CASSIGGDYGYTF. The full variable domain, rest sourced from reference TRBV19 and TRBJ1-2, is DGGITQSPKYLFRKEGQNVTLSCEQNLNHDAMYWYRQDPGQGLRLIYYSQIVNDFQKGDIAEGYSVSREKKESFPLTVTSAQKNPTAFYLCASSIGGDYGYTFGSGTRLTVV.

The rearrangement uses TRBV19 and TRBJ2-7; weak D call: TRBD1 (5 bases). The CDR3 length is 13 residues. Germline assignment: CDR1 LNHDA and CDR2 SQIVND (reference sequence). V was cut by 5 bases and J by 4 bases, with 12 bases left in between. CDR3 coding DNA: TGTGCCAGTAGTGTGACAGCCGATTACGAGCAGTACTTC. Translated: CASSVTADYEQYF.

Only a few counts were recorded for this clonotype. V gene TRBV3-1 combines with J gene TRBJ2-1; TRBD2 is a possible D gene (6 bases). Trimming removed 3 bases from V and 0 bases from J, with 18 bases in between. CDR1 is LGHDT and CDR2 is YNNKEL in the germline V gene (reference sequence). The CDR3 consists of 18 residues. The CDR3 loop is CASSQHHDAGISYNEQFF. The CDR3 DNA reads as TGTGCCAGCAGCCAGCACCACGACGCGGGAATCTCCTACAATGAGCAGTTCTTC.

Remarks on this clonotype: The junction departs from the called germline gene at one end, perhaps through a read error. The V gene is TRBV2, the J gene TRBJ1-2; no firm D call. Germline V lookup: CDR1 SNHLY, CDR2 FYNNEI. The CDR3 length is 11 residues. CDR3 protein: CAGSEVYGYTF. Here the CDR3 DNA reads TGTGCCGGCAGTGAAGTCTATGGCTACACCTTC. The whole variable domain, filled in from reference TRBV2 and TRBJ1-2, reads EPEVTQTPSHQVTQMGQEVILRCVPISNHLYFYWYRQILGQKVEFLVSFYNNEISEKSEIFDDQFSVERPDGSNFTLKIRSTKLEDSAMYFCAGSEVYGYTFGSGTRLTVV.

This clonotype was seen ten or more times. The CDR3, as DNA: TGTGCCATCCCTCGGACAGCGAACACCGGGGAGCTGTTTTTT. Its protein product is CAIPRTANTGELFF. This chain joins TRBV6-1 and TRBJ2-2, with D maybe TRBD1 (6 bases). With 10 bases removed from V and 0 bases from J, the gap between germline ends came to 12 bases. The CDR3 runs to 14 residues. Germline lookup yields CDR1 MNHNS and CDR2 SASEGT.

The chain joins TRBV5-1 to TRBJ1-3; unclear D gene. The CDR3 loop spans 18 amino acids. Trimming pared 2 bases from V and 0 bases from J, leaving 18 bases between. Germline CDR1 reads SGHRS; CDR2 reads YFSETQ. The CDR3 nucleotides are TGCGCCAGCAGCTTTTCCCCGGGAGGATTCCGCTCTGGAAACACCATATATTTT. Protein product: CASSFSPGGFRSGNTIYF.

A remark on this clonotype: One junction end does not reproduce the germline sequence, and a read error may be involved. The rearrangement uses TRBV2 and TRBJ1-3, with 7 bases that match TRBD1. The CDR3 spans 15 residues. CDR1 is SNHLY and CDR2 is FYNNEI in the germline V gene. The CDR3 DNA reads as TGTGCCAGCATGAGGGGGCGAGACTCTGGGAACACCATATATTTT. This encodes CASMRGRDSGNTIYF.

In this sample, this clonotype turned up many times. The chain couples TRBV7-2 to TRBJ2-5, with 9 bases aligning to TRBD1. V dropped 2 bases and J dropped 5; count of bases not matched to a gene: 6. CDR1 and CDR2 (germline): SGHTA, FQGNSA. The CDR3 covers 15 residues. As DNA, the CDR3 is TGTGCCAGCAGCTTACAACAGGGGGCGGCGGAGACCCAGTACTTC. This gives the protein CASSLQQGAAETQYF.